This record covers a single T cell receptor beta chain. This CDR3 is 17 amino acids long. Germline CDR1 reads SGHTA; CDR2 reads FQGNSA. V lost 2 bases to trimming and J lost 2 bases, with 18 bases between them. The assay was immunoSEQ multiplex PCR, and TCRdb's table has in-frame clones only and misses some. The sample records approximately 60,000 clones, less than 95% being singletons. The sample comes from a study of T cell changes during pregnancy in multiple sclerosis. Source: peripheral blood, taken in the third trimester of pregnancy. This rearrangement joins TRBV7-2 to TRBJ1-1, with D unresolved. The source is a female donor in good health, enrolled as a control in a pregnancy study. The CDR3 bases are TGTGCCAGCAGCTTATTCCAATTCCCAGACTATAACACTGAAGCTTTCTTT. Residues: CASSLFQFPDYNTEAFF.